This TCR beta chain was retrieved from a study of T cell responses to AZD1222 COVID-19 vaccine. The germline V gene encodes CDR1 DFQATT and CDR2 SNEGSKA (reference sequence). This CDR3 is built from 11 residues. Method: immunoSEQ multiplex PCR; TCRdb's copy keeps in-frame clones and lacks some. The sample lists 150,000 to 200,000 clones; about nine tenths were seen once. The rearrangement uses TRBV20-1 and TRBJ1-6; 8 bases line up with TRBD1. The sequence was obtained from an adult in good health. Sequenced material: peripheral blood, taken on day 0 of AZD1222 vaccination. The DNA for the CDR3 is TGCATCGCGGACAGGGTTTCACCCCTCCACTTT. Protein sequence: CIADRVSPLHF.